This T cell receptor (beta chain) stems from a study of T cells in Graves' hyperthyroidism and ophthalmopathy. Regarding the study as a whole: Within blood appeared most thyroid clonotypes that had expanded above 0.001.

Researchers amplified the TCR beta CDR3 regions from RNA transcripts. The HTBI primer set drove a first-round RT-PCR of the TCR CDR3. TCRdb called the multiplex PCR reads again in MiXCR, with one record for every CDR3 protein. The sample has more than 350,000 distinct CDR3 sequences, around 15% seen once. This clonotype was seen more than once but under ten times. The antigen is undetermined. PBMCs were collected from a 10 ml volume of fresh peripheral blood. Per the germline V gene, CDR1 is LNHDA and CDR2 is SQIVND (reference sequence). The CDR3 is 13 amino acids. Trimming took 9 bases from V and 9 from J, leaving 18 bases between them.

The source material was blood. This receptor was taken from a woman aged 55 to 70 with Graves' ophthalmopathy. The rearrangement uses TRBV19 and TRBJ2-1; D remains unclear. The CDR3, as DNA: TGTGCCAGCCGTCCGCAAGGCCCAACTGAGCAGTTCTTC. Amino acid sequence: CASRPQGPTEQFF.